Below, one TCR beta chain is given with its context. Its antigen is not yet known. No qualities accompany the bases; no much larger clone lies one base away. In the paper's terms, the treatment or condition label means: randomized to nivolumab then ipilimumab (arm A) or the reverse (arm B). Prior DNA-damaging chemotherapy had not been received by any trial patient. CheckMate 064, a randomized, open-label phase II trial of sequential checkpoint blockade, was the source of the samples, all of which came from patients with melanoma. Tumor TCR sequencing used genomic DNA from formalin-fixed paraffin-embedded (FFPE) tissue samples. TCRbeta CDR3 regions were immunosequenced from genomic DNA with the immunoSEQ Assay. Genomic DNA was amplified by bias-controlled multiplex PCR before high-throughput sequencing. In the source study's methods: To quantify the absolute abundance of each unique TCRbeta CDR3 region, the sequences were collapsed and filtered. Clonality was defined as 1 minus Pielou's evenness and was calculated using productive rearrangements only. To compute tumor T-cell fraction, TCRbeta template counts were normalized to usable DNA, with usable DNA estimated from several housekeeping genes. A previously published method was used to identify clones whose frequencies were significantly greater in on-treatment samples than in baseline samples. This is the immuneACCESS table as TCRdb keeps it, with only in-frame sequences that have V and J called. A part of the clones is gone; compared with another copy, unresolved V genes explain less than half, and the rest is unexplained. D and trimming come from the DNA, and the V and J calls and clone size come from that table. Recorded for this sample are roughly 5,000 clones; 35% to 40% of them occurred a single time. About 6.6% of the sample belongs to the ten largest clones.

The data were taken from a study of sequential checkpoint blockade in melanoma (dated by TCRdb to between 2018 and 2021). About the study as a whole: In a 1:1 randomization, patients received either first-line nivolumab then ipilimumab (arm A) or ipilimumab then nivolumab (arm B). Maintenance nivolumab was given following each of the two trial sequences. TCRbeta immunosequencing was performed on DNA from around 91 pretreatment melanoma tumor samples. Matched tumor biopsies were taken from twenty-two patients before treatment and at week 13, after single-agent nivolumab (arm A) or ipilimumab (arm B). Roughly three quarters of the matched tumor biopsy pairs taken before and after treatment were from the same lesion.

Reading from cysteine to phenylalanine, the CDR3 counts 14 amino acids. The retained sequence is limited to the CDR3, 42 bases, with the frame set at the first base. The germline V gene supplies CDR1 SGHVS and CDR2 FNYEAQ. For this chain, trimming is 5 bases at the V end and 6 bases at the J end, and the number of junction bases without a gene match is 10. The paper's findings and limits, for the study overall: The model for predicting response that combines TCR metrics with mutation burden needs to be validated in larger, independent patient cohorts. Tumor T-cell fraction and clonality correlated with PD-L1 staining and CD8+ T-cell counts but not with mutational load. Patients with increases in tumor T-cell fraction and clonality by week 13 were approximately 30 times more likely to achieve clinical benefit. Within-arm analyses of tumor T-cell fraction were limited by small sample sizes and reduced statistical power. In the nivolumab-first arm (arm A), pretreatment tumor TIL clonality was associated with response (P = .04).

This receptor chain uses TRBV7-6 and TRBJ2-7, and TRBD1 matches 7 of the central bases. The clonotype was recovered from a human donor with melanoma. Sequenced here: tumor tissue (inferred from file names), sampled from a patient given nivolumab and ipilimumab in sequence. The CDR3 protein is CASSQIDRALEQYF. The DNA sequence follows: TGTGCCAGCAGCCAAATCGACAGGGCCCTCGAGCAGTACTTC.